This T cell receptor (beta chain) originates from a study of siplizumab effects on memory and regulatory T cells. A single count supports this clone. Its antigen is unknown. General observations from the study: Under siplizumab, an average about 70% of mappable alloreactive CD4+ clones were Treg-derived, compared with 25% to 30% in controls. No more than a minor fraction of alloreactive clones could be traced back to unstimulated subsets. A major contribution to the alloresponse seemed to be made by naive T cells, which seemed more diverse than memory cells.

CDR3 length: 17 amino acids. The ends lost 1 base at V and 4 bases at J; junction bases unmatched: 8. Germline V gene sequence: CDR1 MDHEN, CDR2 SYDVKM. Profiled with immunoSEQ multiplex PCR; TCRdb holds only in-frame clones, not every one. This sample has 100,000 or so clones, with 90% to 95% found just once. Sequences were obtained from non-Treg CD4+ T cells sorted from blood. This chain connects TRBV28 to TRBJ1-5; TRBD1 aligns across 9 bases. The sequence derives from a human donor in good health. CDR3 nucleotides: TGTGCCAGCAGTTTATCGGGACAGGGATCGTGGAATCAGCCCCAGCATTTT. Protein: CASSLSGQGSWNQPQHF.